The 25 T cell receptor beta chains below all came from one sample that was sequenced in a study of human thymus T cells. Thymus tissue for the work was resected from patients undergoing corrective heart surgery. Clones were sequenced by immunoSEQ multiplex PCR, and TCRdb holds only the in-frame ones, with some missing. The table has some 120,000 clones, around 94% seen once. Sample: thymus tissue. The source is a boy in the first two years of life with a congenital heart defect but otherwise immunologically healthy.

The chain couples TRBV6-6 to TRBJ1-1; tentatively, D is TRBD1 (6 bases). V shed 2 bases and J shed 4 bases, with 17 bases lying between them. CDR1 and CDR2 from the germline V gene are MNHNY and SVGAGI (reference sequence). This CDR3 is 16 amino acids long. Here the CDR3 DNA reads TGTGCCAGCAGTTACGGGGGGGGCGGCTGGGGCACTGAAGCTTTCTTT. The encoded protein is CASSYGGGGWGTEAFF.

The chain has TRBV5-4 and TRBJ2-2; weak D call: TRBD1 (5 bases). Germline V CDR1 and CDR2: SGHNT, YYREEE (reference sequence). This CDR3 spans 17 amino acids. Trimming shortened V by 4 bases and J by 7 bases, and 23 bases separated the two germline ends. CDR3 in amino acids: CASSANRLPPEGGELFF. For the CDR3, the DNA is TGTGCCAGCAGCGCGAACAGGTTACCCCCGGAAGGCGGGGAGCTGTTTTTT.

The chain carries TRBV9 and TRBJ2-1; 10 bases align to TRBD2. The CDR3 has 14 amino acids. Germline lookup yields CDR1 SGDLS and CDR2 YYNGEE. V shed 5 bases and J 10 bases; nucleotides not matched to a gene: 9. CDR3 DNA: TGTGCCAGCAGTCGGAGCGGGGGGGCCATAGAGCAGTTCTTC. Encoded protein: CASSRSGGAIEQFF.

This chain links TRBV28 with TRBJ2-4, with 9 bases identical to TRBD2. In germline, CDR1 is MDHEN, CDR2 SYDVKM. The CDR3 loop spans 18 amino acids. V was clipped by 6 bases and J by 3 bases; unmatched bases: 15. Here the CDR3 DNA reads TGTGCCAGCAGCCTCGCCTGGCGGGGGGGCTACGGCAAAAACATTCAGTACTTC. The encoded protein is CASSLAWRGGYGKNIQYF. The complete variable domain, with remaining parts taken from reference TRBV28 and TRBJ2-4, reads DVKVTQSSRYLVKRTGEKVFLECVQDMDHENMFWYRQDPGLGLRLIYFSYDVKMKEKGDIPEGYSVSREKKERFSLILESASTNQTSMYLCASSLAWRGGYGKNIQYFGAGTRLSVL.

The rearrangement joins TRBV20-1 to TRBJ2-1; D call uncertain. Trimming removed 8 bases at V and 15 bases at J, with 11 bases between. Germline V lookup: CDR1 DFQATT, CDR2 SNEGSKA (reference sequence). The CDR3 contains 8 residues. The CDR3 DNA reads as TGCAGTCCCCGGACGGGGTTCTTC. Its protein product is CSPRTGFF.

The V and J genes are TRBV5-4 and TRBJ2-3, with TRBD2 matching 11 bases. With 1 base clipped from V and 4 bases from J, the junction kept 8 bases outside the gene matches. Per the germline V gene, CDR1 is SGHNT and CDR2 is YYREEE (reference sequence). The CDR3 length is 17 residues. As DNA, the CDR3 is TGTGCCAGCAGCTTGAGTTTATCTAGCGGGGGGCCAGATACGCAGTATTTT. Translation: CASSLSLSSGGPDTQYF.

The rearrangement uses TRBV2 and TRBJ2-4; 8 bases match TRBD2. The V and J ends lost 5 bases and 3 bases, in that order; junction bases with no gene match: 9. Looked up from germline, CDR1 is SNHLY and CDR2 is FYNNEI. The CDR3 length is 16 residues. The CDR3 region has the DNA TGTGCCAGCAGTCCCGAACTAGCGGCGCACAAAAACATTCAGTACTTC. Protein product: CASSPELAAHKNIQYF.

V usage is TRBV6-5 and J usage is TRBJ2-7; possible D gene TRBD1, 7 bases. The V and J ends lost 6 bases and 7 bases respectively, with 22 bases between them. Germline V gene lookup returns CDR1 MNHEY and CDR2 SVGAGI. This CDR3 is 15 amino acids long. The CDR3 sequence: CASRRDSVNLGEQYF. Written as DNA, the CDR3 is TGTGCCAGCAGGCGGGACAGCGTTAACTTGGGAGAGCAGTACTTC.

The chain recombines TRBV28 with TRBJ2-7, with D hard to call. The CDR3 contains 13 residues. Trimming stripped 6 bases from V and 0 bases from J, with 9 bases between. Germline loops: CDR1 MDHEN, CDR2 SYDVKM. DNA of the CDR3: TGTGCCAGCAGAGGTTTAAGCTCCTACGAGCAGTACTTC. As protein: CASRGLSSYEQYF.

CDR3 protein: CAISYPTSGGRTDTQYF. Here the CDR3 DNA reads TGTGCCATCAGTTACCCCACTAGCGGGGGGCGCACAGATACGCAGTATTTT. The chain is built from TRBV10-3 and TRBJ2-3; 12 bases agree with TRBD2. The CDR3 contains 17 residues. V lost 5 bases, J lost 1 base, and 7 bases stayed unmatched. Germline loops: CDR1 ENHRY, CDR2 SYGVKD.

The V and J genes are TRBV27 and TRBJ2-1, with 8 nucleotides matching TRBD2. The V gene end was trimmed by 8 bases and the J gene end by 3 bases; junction bases not matched to a gene: 3. CDR3 length: 13 amino acids. Germline V lookup: CDR1 MNHEY, CDR2 SMNVEV (reference sequence). The chain's CDR3 is CASAGGLYNEQFF. CDR3 DNA: TGTGCCAGCGCGGGGGGCCTCTACAATGAGCAGTTCTTC.

The chain carries TRBV10-3 and TRBJ1-5; D remains unclear. V lost 0 bases to trimming and J lost 2 bases, with 14 bases between them. There are 17 residues in the CDR3. Germline-derived CDR1 and CDR2 are ENHRY and SYGVKD. The CDR3 bases are TGTGCCATCAGTGAGTCCATCCAGGCGCATGGCAATCAGCCCCAGCATTTT. It encodes CAISESIQAHGNQPQHF.

The chain joins TRBV18 to TRBJ1-1, with D tentatively TRBD1 (6 bases). Germline V gives CDR1 KGHSH, CDR2 LQKENI. This CDR3 is built from 14 residues. With 2 bases removed from V and 5 bases from J, the gap between germline ends came to 12 bases. The DNA of the CDR3 is TGTGCCAGCTCACCAACACAGGGCGGGACTGAAGCTTTCTTT. Its translation: CASSPTQGGTEAFF.

The rearrangement uses TRBV6-1 and TRBJ1-2; D is undetermined. Deletions cut 1 base from V and 4 bases from J, with 7 bases between. The CDR3 extends over 13 amino acids. CDR1 is MNHNS, CDR2 SASEGT, per germline. The CDR3 DNA sequence: TGTGCCAGCAGTGAAGAGTGGTTCTATGGCTACACCTTC. Protein product: CASSEEWFYGYTF.

The V call is TRBV5-6, the J call TRBJ2-2; D gene uncertain. Trimming removed 4 bases at V and 6 bases at J, with 13 bases between. Germline V gives CDR1 SGHDT, CDR2 YYEEEE. The CDR3 extends over 14 amino acids. CDR3 amino acids: CASSLQVWAGELFF. The CDR3 region has the DNA TGTGCCAGCAGCCTGCAGGTCTGGGCCGGGGAGCTGTTTTTT.

This chain joins TRBV14 and TRBJ1-4; TRBD1 is a possible D gene (6 bases). Trimming removed 0 bases at V and 4 bases at J, with 15 bases between. In germline, CDR1 is SGHDN, CDR2 FVKESK. CDR3 length: 17 residues. CDR3 protein: CASSQETGLTINEKLFF. Here the CDR3 DNA reads TGTGCCAGCAGCCAAGAGACAGGATTGACTATTAATGAAAAACTGTTTTTT.

The genes are TRBV12-5 and TRBJ1-1; D gene ambiguous. Per the germline V gene, CDR1 is LGHNT and CDR2 is FRNRAP. This CDR3 has 13 residues. The ends were cut back, 2 bases at V and 6 bases at J, with 10 bases in the middle. DNA for the CDR3: TGTGCTAGTGGTTTGTTACCTCAACCTGAAGCTTTCTTT. This codes for CASGLLPQPEAFF.

The chain employs TRBV15 and TRBJ2-1; 8 nucleotides agree with TRBD2. Germline V gene lookup returns CDR1 LNHNV and CDR2 YYDKDF (reference sequence). The CDR3 sequence is 16 residues long. V gave up 3 bases and J gave up 4 bases; unmatched junction bases: 8. The DNA of the CDR3 is TGTGCCACCAGCAGTAAACCGGGGGGGCCGTACAATGAGCAGTTCTTC. This encodes CATSSKPGGPYNEQFF.

The chain has TRBV5-1 and TRBJ1-1; TRBD1 aligns across 7 bases. V dropped 4 bases and J dropped 10; count of bases not matched to a gene: 10. The CDR3 consists of 13 residues. The germline CDR1 and CDR2 sequences are SGHRS and YFSETQ. The CDR3 loop is CASSRRTGRGAFF. The CDR3 nucleotides read TGCGCCAGCAGCCGAAGGACAGGCCGGGGAGCTTTCTTT.

V is TRBV5-4 and J is TRBJ2-1; 9 positions match TRBD2. Germline-derived CDR1 and CDR2 are SGHNT and YYREEE (reference sequence). This CDR3 has 16 residues. After removal of 4 bases from V and 7 bases from J, the junction contained 12 bases not matched to a gene. In DNA, the CDR3 is TGTGCCAGCAGCCAAGCCGGAGCGGGGGGATGGAATGAGCAGTTCTTC. Protein sequence: CASSQAGAGGWNEQFF.

CDR3 loop: CATSRDRGRASGGLFGDTQYF. The CDR3 DNA reads as TGTGCCACCAGCAGAGATCGAGGCAGGGCCAGCGGGGGACTCTTCGGTGATACGCAGTATTTT. The rearrangement joins TRBV15 to TRBJ2-3, with 8 bases identical to TRBD2. This CDR3 contains 21 residues. Germline CDR1 and CDR2: LNHNV and YYDKDF (reference sequence). Trimming removed 0 bases from V and 6 bases from J; junction bases left unmatched: 23.

The chain joins TRBV5-1 to TRBJ1-2, with 7 bases that match TRBD1. The CDR3 covers 13 residues. The junction had 3 bases not matched to a gene; V was cut back by 5 bases and J by 2 bases. Per the germline V gene, CDR1 is SGHRS and CDR2 is YFSETQ. CDR3 amino acids: CASRRDRNYGYTF. The CDR3 region has the DNA TGCGCCAGCAGGCGGGACAGAAACTATGGCTACACCTTC.

V gene TRBV11-3 combines with J gene TRBJ1-3; a possible D gene is TRBD1 (5 bases). The germline gives CDR1 SGHNT, CDR2 YENEEA. V lost 6 bases and J lost 0, with 15 bases in between. The CDR3 is made up of 16 amino acids. This chain's CDR3 is CASSIRDDRSGNTIYF. The CDR3 coding sequence is TGTGCCAGCAGTATCAGGGATGACCGCTCTGGAAACACCATATATTTT.

This chain uses TRBV28 with TRBJ1-2, with D perhaps TRBD1 (5 bases). Trimming took 5 bases from V and 5 from J, leaving 21 bases between them. Per germline, CDR1 MDHEN and CDR2 SYDVKM. This CDR3 has 16 residues. This CDR3 is CASSRSLRTFPYGYTF. Written as DNA, the CDR3 is TGTGCCAGCAGTAGGTCCCTACGGACATTCCCTTATGGCTACACCTTC.

The chain is built from TRBV7-6 and TRBJ2-3; 7 positions agree with TRBD2. The CDR3 runs 18 residues. CDR1 SGHVS and CDR2 FNYEAQ come from the germline V gene. V trimming: 0 bases; J trimming: 1 base; junction bases outside the gene matches: 10. The CDR3 spells CASSLAYGRRGCTDTQYF. CDR3 nucleotide sequence: TGTGCCAGCAGCTTAGCTTACGGCAGGCGGGGGTGCACAGATACGCAGTATTTT.